A single T cell receptor (beta chain) is shown here with its context. Its cognate antigen is unknown. This sample stems from a study of long-term antiretroviral therapy in people with HIV. Samples were assayed with immunoSEQ v3.0 at survey level. Profiling relied on immunoSEQ multiplex PCR, and the TCRdb table lists in-frame clones only, not all of them. Altogether about 29,000 clones are present, approximately 90% being singletons, with the ten largest covering roughly 4%. Findings and limits, study-wide: Diversity measured after ART increased yet remained under transplant donor controls.

Samples held roughly 0.9-10 million cryopreserved PBMC before DNA extraction. Trimming took 0 bases from V and 6 from J; bases not matched to a gene: 7. The CDR3 consists of 15 residues. CDR1 KGHSH and CDR2 LQKENI come from the germline V gene. Sample: unsorted PBMCs, taken 0.5 years after starting antiretroviral therapy. The rearrangement links TRBV18 to TRBJ2-7; the match to TRBD2 covers 8 bases. The sequence was collected from a woman aged 18-35 years with HIV. The CDR3, as DNA: TGTGCCAGCTCACCACCCGGGAGGGAACTGGGCGAGCAGTACTTC. Protein product: CASSPPGRELGEQYF. Combining the CDR3 with reference TRBV18 and TRBJ2-7 gives the whole variable domain NAGVMQNPRHLVRRRGQEARLRCSPMKGHSHVYWYRQLPEEGLKFMVYLQKENIIDESGMPKERFSAEFPKEGPSILRIQQVVRGDSAAYFCASSPPGRELGEQYFGPGTRLTVT.